One and the same sample provided the 14 T cell receptor beta chains below, sequenced in a study of T cells in women clearing cervical HPV infection. Method: immunoSEQ multiplex PCR; TCRdb's copy keeps in-frame clones and lacks some. The listing contains around 19,000 clones. Specimen: blood buffy coat. Every receptor here comes from a woman aged 18 to 75 with a cervical HPV16 infection that either progressed to CIN3+ or cleared (not recorded which).

Points on this clone: The read terminates 3 residues before the CDR3 end, so the remaining end is supplied by the germline J gene. V gene TRBV5-1 combines with J gene TRBJ2-7; D unclear. This CDR3 comprises 13 residues. With 0 bases removed from V and 5 bases from J, the gap between germline ends came to 9 bases. Germline V gene sequence: CDR1 SGHRS, CDR2 YFSETQ. Incomplete CDR3 DNA: TGCGCCAGCAGCTTGGAAGGGTTACACGAG. It codes for CASSLEGLHE. The entire CDR3 protein reads CASSLEGLHEQYF.

Remarks on this clone: The sequenced fragment ends 3 residues before the CDR3 boundary, so the rest is inferred from the germline J gene. This chain links TRBV2 with TRBJ1-1; TRBD1 is a possible D gene (5 bases). Trimming took off 6 bases at V and 4 bases at J, with 21 bases between the two ends. The CDR3 sequence is 16 residues long. CDR1 SNHLY and CDR2 FYNNEI come from the germline V gene. This CDR3 reads CASSGGTASRGTEAFF. The CDR3 DNA, read in part, is TGTGCCAGCAGCGGGGGGACCGCTAGTCGTGGCACTGAA.

A remark on this clone: The read comes to an end 3 residues before the CDR3 does, leaving the germline J gene to fill in the end. V gene TRBV14 combines with J gene TRBJ2-4; tentatively, D is TRBD1 (6 bases). This CDR3 is 15 amino acids long. Germline V gene data show CDR1 as SGHDN and CDR2 as FVKESK. CDR3 DNA (partial): TGTGCCAGCAGCCAAGGGTCGGCTGGGGGCTATGGT. Its protein product is CASSQGSAGGYG. The complete CDR3 sequence is CASSQGSAGGYGQYF.

With regard to this clone: The read falls 3 residues short of the CDR3 end, and the missing part is taken from the germline J gene. The V gene is TRBV14, the J gene TRBJ2-5, with 9 bases that match TRBD1. Germline V CDR1 and CDR2: SGHDN, FVKESK. The CDR3 loop spans 15 amino acids. Trimming took 6 bases from V and 5 from J; bases not matched to a gene: 10. The DNA read from the CDR3 is TGTGCCAGCAGGCTATTGGACAGGGGAGGGGAGACC. Its protein is CASRLLDRGGET. The CDR3 reads in full as CASRLLDRGGETQYF.

A word on this clone: The DNA ends 3 residues before the CDR3 does, and the rest of the CDR3 is filled in from the germline J gene. The chain joins TRBV20-1 to TRBJ1-6; 11 positions match TRBD1. The trim removed 1 base at V and 8 bases at J, leaving 7 bases unmatched. The CDR3 is 16 residues long. CDR1 and CDR2 from the germline V gene are DFQATT and SNEGSKA (reference sequence). The covered CDR3 bases are TGCAGTGCTAGAGGCCGGACAGGGGGCGTCGATTCACCC. Residues: CSARGRTGGVDSP. The CDR3 in its entirety is CSARGRTGGVDSPLHF.

Turning to this clone: Read coverage stops 3 residues before the CDR3 terminus; the germline J gene supplies the remainder. J is TRBJ2-3 and V is TRBV20-1; 11 nucleotides align to TRBD2. The CDR3 consists of 18 residues. From germline, CDR1 is DFQATT and CDR2 SNEGSKA (reference sequence). CDR3 amino acids: CSAISATSGIPTRETQYF. Incomplete CDR3 DNA: TGCAGTGCCATCTCCGCGACTAGCGGGATTCCTACCCGGGAGACG.

Notes on this clone: The read finishes 3 residues shy of the CDR3 end, and the germline J gene is used to complete it. The chain is built from TRBV19 and TRBJ2-4; tentatively, D is TRBD1 (5 bases). Per the germline V gene, CDR1 is LNHDA and CDR2 is SQIVND (reference sequence). The CDR3 totals 12 residues. The CDR3 loop is CASIQGNYGQYF. The DNA read from the CDR3 is TGTGCCAGTATTCAGGGCAACTATGGT.

About this clone: The read stops 3 residues short of the end of the CDR3; the missing end is completed from the germline J gene. The V call is TRBV4-1, the J call TRBJ2-3; TRBD1 matches 7 bases. V lost 3 bases, J lost 2 bases, and 8 bases stayed unmatched. This CDR3 is built from 16 residues. The germline V gene has CDR1 MGHRA and CDR2 YSYEKL. The CDR3: CASSHGTALSTDTQYF. The sequenced CDR3 bases are TGCGCCAGCAGCCATGGGACAGCCCTTTCCACAGATACG.

A note on this clone: The read ends 3 residues early relative to the CDR3; the germline J gene fills the gap. This chain connects TRBV18 to TRBJ2-5; 12 positions agree with TRBD2. The CDR3 is made up of 18 amino acids. Losses at the gene ends were 0 bases for V and 3 bases for J; bases not matched to a gene: 8. The germline V gene has CDR1 KGHSH and CDR2 LQKENI. The CDR3 here is CASSPPSPRTSGEETQYF. Incomplete CDR3 DNA: TGTGCCAGCTCACCACCGTCTCCCCGGACTAGCGGGGAAGAGACC. Based on the CDR3 plus reference TRBV18 and TRBJ2-5, the full variable domain is NAGVMQNPRHLVRRRGQEARLRCSPMKGHSHVYWYRQLPEEGLKFMVYLQKENIIDESGMPKERFSAEFPKEGPSILRIQQVVRGDSAAYFCASSPPSPRTSGEETQYFGPGTRLLVL.

Points on this clone: The read terminates 3 residues ahead of where the CDR3 ends, so the germline J gene completes it. This chain joins TRBV5-1 and TRBJ1-1; 9 bases align to TRBD1. There are 18 residues in the CDR3. CDR1 SGHRS and CDR2 YFSETQ come from the germline V gene. Trimming removed 4 bases from V and 6 bases from J; junction bases left unmatched: 19. The covered CDR3 bases are TGCGCCAGCAGCACATGGACAGGGGCTCTTAGAAGAGCCGCTGAA. Its protein is CASSTWTGALRRAAE. In full, the CDR3 reads CASSTWTGALRRAAEAFF.

Note on this clone: The CDR3 goes on 3 residues after the read ends, and that part is filled in from the germline J gene. J is TRBJ1-5 and V is TRBV7-9; D is unclear. CDR1 is SEHNR, CDR2 FQNEAQ, per germline (reference sequence). The CDR3 is made up of 13 amino acids. With 5 bases removed from V and 3 bases from J, the gap between germline ends came to 8 bases. The CDR3 here is CASSAAVNQPQHF. The CDR3 DNA, read in part, is TGTGCCAGCAGCGCGGCGGTCAATCAGCCC.

Worth noting for this clone: The observed sequence ends 3 residues before the CDR3 terminus, with the missing tail filled in from the germline J gene. The chain links TRBV14 to TRBJ1-4; 9 bases are shared with TRBD1. Germline V lookup: CDR1 SGHDN, CDR2 FVKESK. CDR3 length: 17 residues. CDR3 sequence: CASSQAKGQGPFRKLFF. The part of the CDR3 DNA that was read is TGTGCCAGCAGCCAAGCGAAGGGACAGGGCCCTTTTAGGAAA.

As concerns this clone: The read stops 3 residues short of the end of the CDR3; the missing end is completed from the germline J gene. This chain connects TRBV20-1 to TRBJ1-1; 9 nucleotides line up with TRBD1. With V trimmed by 7 bases and J by 2 bases, 5 bases remained unmatched. The germline gives CDR1 DFQATT, CDR2 SNEGSKA (reference sequence). The CDR3 sequence is 13 residues long. CDR3 in amino acids: CSGATGGNTEAFF. The CDR3 DNA, read in part, is TGCAGTGGGGCAACAGGGGGCAACACTGAA.

In the case of this clone: Read sequence stops 3 residues before the CDR3 end, and the germline J gene provides the missing end. The chain combines TRBV18 with TRBJ1-1; D not certain. The CDR3 contains 13 residues. Germline V CDR1 and CDR2: KGHSH, LQKENI. Between the trimmed V and J ends, which lost 1 base and 2 bases, there was a span of 5 bases. The part of the CDR3 DNA that was read is TGTGCCAGCTCACCACAGGGTAACACTGAA. Translated, it gives CASSPQGNTE. The whole CDR3 sequence is CASSPQGNTEAFF.